This TCR beta chain was captured in a study of T-cell memory formation after mild COVID-19. Study information: Clusters were largely donor specific.

Researchers used 5'RACE with constant-segment primers to make TCR alpha and TCR beta cDNA libraries that carry sample barcodes and UMIs. TCRdb reprocessed the 5' RACE reads via MiXCR and lists one record per CDR3 protein. The repertoire holds a few hundred thousand distinct CDR3 sequences, with nearly 25% as singletons. The V gene end was trimmed by 1 base and the J gene end by 7 bases; junction bases not matched to a gene: 6. Germline CDR1 LNHNV, CDR2 YYDKDF (reference sequence). The length of the CDR3 is 15 residues. Study results and limitations: The main location of contracting CD4+ clones was CM and EM, and that of contracting CD8+ clones was EMRA. Prior to infection, memory already included some responding clones, suggesting cross-reactive memory joined.

Note on this clonotype: Antigen specificity is unknown.

The sample comprised PBMCs or a T cell subset sorted from them (not recorded which). This chain uses TRBV15 with TRBJ1-5; 8 bases map to TRBD1. The receptor comes from an adult woman who had mild COVID-19 (a few samples of this study predate the infection). Cell type and time point are not known. For the CDR3, the DNA is TGTGCCACCAGCAGAGGACCAGGGGGCGGACAGCCCCAGCATTTT. Amino acid sequence: CATSRGPGGGQPQHF.